Below, 24 T cell receptor beta chains from the same sample are listed, as sequenced in a study of cytomegalovirus exposure and HLA in healthy donors (TCRdb year 2017). To prepare the library, the immunoSEQ multiplex PCR assay was applied. For the multiplex PCR, a mixture combining 60 forward primers for TCR Vbeta segments and 13 reverse primers for TCR Jbeta segments was used. What TCRdb holds here is the immuneACCESS table cut down to in-frame rearrangements. Part of the clones is not present; checked against another copy, under half of the missing clones reflect an unresolved V gene, and the others are unexplained. Recorded for this sample are 180,000 or so clones; more than 65% of them occurred a single time. The ten most abundant clones make up approximately 1.6% of the sample. What was sequenced was PBMCs. The source of these receptors is a male donor in good health and CMV-seronegative.

This rearrangement joins TRBV19 to TRBJ2-7; 13 bases fit TRBD2. The CDR3 is 16 residues long. Germline-derived CDR1 and CDR2 are LNHDA and SQIVND (reference sequence). V was pared by 1 base and J by 1 base, with 1 base of the junction left unmatched. The CDR3 reads CASSIGGLAGSYEQYF. The CDR3 region has the DNA TGTGCCAGTAGTATAGGGGGACTAGCGGGGTCCTACGAGCAGTACTTC.

This sequence joins TRBV5-6 and TRBJ2-2, with D perhaps matching TRBD1 (5 bases). The CDR3 spans 15 residues. Germline CDR1 reads SGHDT; CDR2 reads YYEEEE. V lost 0 bases and J 2 bases, leaving 8 bases between the germline ends. Here the CDR3 DNA reads TGTGCCAGCAGCTTGGGCAGGGCCAACACCGGGGAGCTGTTTTTT. Translation gives CASSLGRANTGELFF.

This chain connects TRBV28 to TRBJ2-5; 13 nucleotides line up with TRBD2. The end of the DNA is better explained by TRBJ2-7, so the J call may be wrong. The CDR3 is made up of 13 amino acids. The germline V gene has CDR1 MDHEN and CDR2 SYDVKM. The CDR3 region is CASSWTSGSEQYF. The CDR3 region has the DNA TGTGCCAGCAGTTGGACTAGCGGGAGCGAGCAGTACTTC.

The chain uses TRBV7-2 and TRBJ2-7; 12 nucleotides match TRBD2. With V trimmed by 1 base and J by 4 bases, 8 bases remained unmatched. Germline CDR1 and CDR2: SGHTA and FQGNSA. This CDR3 spans 17 amino acids. The CDR3, as DNA: TGTGCCAGCAGCTTAGGAACTAGCGGGAGGTCGTTATACGAGCAGTACTTC. This encodes CASSLGTSGRSLYEQYF.

The chain links TRBV7-2 to TRBJ2-1; 13 bases align to TRBD2. Trimming took 3 bases from V and 6 from J; bases not matched to a gene: 5. The CDR3 is made up of 16 amino acids. Germline CDR1 SGHTA, CDR2 FQGNSA. This CDR3 is CASSFGLAGARNEQFF. The CDR3 DNA is TGTGCCAGCAGCTTCGGACTAGCGGGAGCTCGCAATGAGCAGTTCTTC.

This chain links TRBV11-2 with TRBJ2-7, with a tentative D call TRBD2 (6 bases). This CDR3 region has 13 residues. V was shortened by 6 bases and J by 3 bases, with 12 bases between the two germline ends. Germline loops: CDR1 SGHAT, CDR2 FQNNGV. In DNA form, the CDR3 reads TGTGCCAGCAGTTTGGGACTCGTCTACGAGCAGTACTTC. It specifies CASSLGLVYEQYF.

This clone was observed a few times. This rearrangement joins TRBV5-1 to TRBJ2-1; 7 bases line up with TRBD1. CDR1 is SGHRS, CDR2 YFSETQ, per germline. The CDR3 runs to 16 residues. With 0 bases clipped from V and 3 bases from J, the junction kept 6 bases outside the gene matches. CDR3 bases: TGCGCCAGCAGCTTGGGGACAGGACTCGACTACAATGAGCAGTTCTTC. This gives the protein CASSLGTGLDYNEQFF.

The chain uses TRBV4-2 and TRBJ2-7; 12 bases align to TRBD2. CDR3 size: 15 residues. Per the germline V gene, CDR1 is LGHNA and CDR2 is YNFKEQ. J gave up 7 bases and V 4 bases, and 8 bases lay outside the gene matches. In DNA, the CDR3 is TGTGCCAGCAGCCCCCTAGCGGGAGGGCTGGGAGAGCAGTACTTC. Its protein product is CASSPLAGGLGEQYF.

The CDR3: CASSVGQGWKEQYF. DNA of the CDR3: TGTGCCAGCAGCGTAGGTCAGGGTTGGAAGGAGCAGTACTTC. J is TRBJ2-7 and V is TRBV9; weak D call: TRBD1 (5 bases). This CDR3 is 14 amino acids long. V was trimmed by 0 bases and J by 7 bases, leaving 14 bases between them. Per the germline V gene, CDR1 is SGDLS and CDR2 is YYNGEE.

This chain uses TRBV5-1 with TRBJ2-7; 7 bases align to TRBD1. The germline V gene encodes CDR1 SGHRS and CDR2 YFSETQ. This CDR3 is 14 amino acids long. Trimming cost V 6 bases and J 0 bases; bases outside gene matches: 6. CDR3 in amino acids: CASTATGSSYEQYF. The CDR3, as DNA: TGCGCCAGCACCGCGACAGGGAGCTCCTACGAGCAGTACTTC. The variable domain in full, with the rest retrieved from reference TRBV5-1 and TRBJ2-7, is KAGVTQTPRYLIKTRGQQVTLSCSPISGHRSVSWYQQTPGQGLQFLFEYFSETQRNKGNFPGRFSGRQFSNSRSEMNVSTLELGDSALYLCASTATGSSYEQYFGPGTRLTVT.

This clone has more than one count but fewer than ten. The genes are TRBV6-1 and TRBJ1-1; 12 bases align to TRBD1. Germline CDR1 MNHNS, CDR2 SASEGT. V was clipped by 6 bases and J by 2 bases; unmatched bases: 4. The CDR3 totals 15 residues. In nucleotides, the CDR3 is TGTGCCAGCAGGGGACAGGGGGCGGGTAACACTGAAGCTTTCTTT. This gives the protein CASRGQGAGNTEAFF.

This clone was found once. The chain links TRBV7-2 to TRBJ2-1; 9 bases map to TRBD1. The CDR3 has 15 amino acids. Germline V lookup: CDR1 SGHTA, CDR2 FQGNSA. Trimming cost V 5 bases and J 5 bases; bases outside gene matches: 7. CDR3 sequence reads: CASSTPGTGHNEQFF. The CDR3 DNA reads as TGTGCCAGCAGCACCCCCGGGACAGGGCACAATGAGCAGTTCTTC. The complete variable domain, with remaining parts taken from reference TRBV7-2 and TRBJ2-1, reads GAGVSQSPSNKVTEKGKDVELRCDPISGHTALYWYRQSLGQGLEFLIYFQGNSAPDKSGLPSDRFSAERTGGSVSTLTIQRTQQEDSAVYLCASSTPGTGHNEQFFGPGTRLTVL.

This clone has a single count. The V gene is TRBV2, the J gene TRBJ2-1; the D is unclear. The ends were cut back, 4 bases at V and 6 bases at J, with 7 bases in the middle. Germline-derived CDR1 and CDR2 are SNHLY and FYNNEI. The CDR3 consists of 12 residues. The CDR3 sequence is CASSVTTNEQFF. DNA of the CDR3: TGTGCCAGCAGTGTAACTACCAATGAGCAGTTCTTC.

V and J are TRBV11-2 and TRBJ2-5; 9 nucleotides agree with TRBD2. The J call may be incorrect, as the DNA end agrees better with TRBJ2-7. This CDR3 is 14 amino acids long. Germline lookup yields CDR1 SGHAT and CDR2 FQNNGV. CDR3 nucleotide sequence: TGTGCCAGCAGCTTTAGCGGGAGTCAGTACGAGCAGTACTTC. Protein sequence: CASSFSGSQYEQYF.

This clone has more than one count but fewer than ten. This chain connects TRBV6-6 to TRBJ2-4; 7 nucleotides agree with TRBD1. The CDR3 contains 14 residues. The germline V gene has CDR1 MNHNY and CDR2 SVGAGI (reference sequence). The V gene end was trimmed by 6 bases and the J gene end by 7 bases; junction bases not matched to a gene: 9. The CDR3 reads CASRGRGRGNIQYF. The CDR3 DNA is TGTGCCAGCAGGGGCAGGGGGAGAGGGAACATTCAGTACTTC.

This chain joins TRBV7-8 and TRBJ2-3, with a possible D match to TRBD2 (6 bases). Germline V gene lookup returns CDR1 SGHVS and CDR2 FQNEAQ. With 3 bases removed from V and 2 bases from J, the gap between germline ends came to 9 bases. CDR3 length: 14 residues. CDR3 in DNA: TGTGCCAGCAGCTTCTCTAGCGACACAGATACGCAGTATTTT. Its protein product is CASSFSSDTDTQYF.

The chain combines TRBV9 with TRBJ2-1; D gene uncertain. Trimming took off 2 bases at V and 1 base at J, with 13 bases between the two ends. Looked up from germline, CDR1 is SGDLS and CDR2 is YYNGEE. This CDR3 is built from 16 residues. The chain's CDR3 is CASSVVGGGSYNEQFF. CDR3 DNA: TGTGCCAGCAGCGTCGTTGGCGGTGGATCCTACAATGAGCAGTTCTTC.

The chain carries TRBV5-6 and TRBJ1-1; TRBD1 aligns across 9 bases. The ends lost 2 bases at V and 5 bases at J; junction bases unmatched: 13. From germline, CDR1 is SGHDT and CDR2 YYEEEE. This CDR3 region has 17 residues. Here the CDR3 DNA reads TGTGCCAGCAGCTTCCTGGACAGGGGAAAGATGGGAACTGAAGCTTTCTTT. This encodes CASSFLDRGKMGTEAFF.

The CDR3 DNA reads as TGTGCCAGCAGCTTAGATGGCGGGGGATCCGCCCCAATTCAGTACTTC. It is translated as CASSLDGGGSAPIQYF. The rearrangement joins TRBV11-3 to TRBJ2-4; TRBD2 agrees at 7 bases. CDR3 size: 16 residues. CDR1 is SGHNT, CDR2 YENEEA, per germline. V shed 0 bases and J 10 bases; nucleotides not matched to a gene: 12.

This clone was found a few times. The chain joins TRBV7-9 to TRBJ2-3; 7 nucleotides match TRBD1. Germline V gene data show CDR1 as SEHNR and CDR2 as FQNEAQ (reference sequence). CDR3 length: 19 residues. The trim removed 5 bases at V and 2 bases at J, leaving 19 bases unmatched. The CDR3 loop reads CASSGTKIDRVVYTDTQYF. The CDR3 DNA sequence: TGTGCCAGCAGCGGAACCAAAATAGACAGGGTAGTATACACAGATACGCAGTATTTT.

V and J are TRBV6-1 and TRBJ1-2, with a tentative D call TRBD1 (6 bases). The germline gives CDR1 MNHNS, CDR2 SASEGT. This CDR3 has 16 residues. V was pared by 3 bases and J by 1 base, with 15 bases between. The CDR3 sequence is CASSDDWTEINYGYTF. CDR3 coding DNA: TGTGCCAGCAGTGATGACTGGACAGAGATTAACTATGGCTACACCTTC.

This clone has more than one count but fewer than ten. The rearrangement uses TRBV30 and TRBJ1-4; no clear D. Germline V lookup: CDR1 GTSNPN, CDR2 SVGIG (reference sequence). CDR3 length equals 13 residues. With 6 bases removed from V and 3 bases from J, the gap between germline ends came to 11 bases. CDR3 sequence reads: CACKSSANEKLFF. CDR3 nucleotide sequence: TGTGCCTGCAAGAGTAGTGCTAATGAAAAACTGTTTTTT.

The chain joins TRBV9 to TRBJ2-7, with 8 nucleotides matching TRBD1. J gave up 1 base and V 4 bases, and 4 bases lay outside the gene matches. Germline CDR1 reads SGDLS; CDR2 reads YYNGEE. This CDR3 has 14 residues. In DNA form, the CDR3 reads TGTGCCAGCAGCCCCCGGACAGGGTCCTACGAGCAGTACTTC. Translated, it gives CASSPRTGSYEQYF. The whole variable domain, filled in from reference TRBV9 and TRBJ2-7, reads DSGVTQTPKHLITATGQRVTLRCSPRSGDLSVYWYQQSLDQGLQFLIQYYNGEERAKGNILERFSAQQFPDLHSELNLSSLELGDSALYFCASSPRTGSYEQYFGPGTRLTVT.

J is TRBJ2-1 and V is TRBV14; 9 bases map to TRBD2. The CDR3 consists of 13 residues. V lost 7 bases to trimming and J lost 8 bases; unmatched junction nucleotides: 6. Germline CDR1 is SGHDN and CDR2 is FVKESK. The CDR3 DNA sequence: TGTGCCAGCAAGGCGGGGGGGCCCCATGAGCAGTTCTTC. Residues: CASKAGGPHEQFF.